Below, 29 T cell receptor beta chains from the same sample are listed, as sequenced in a study of post-analysis software for immune sequencing data. Their antigen targets remain unknown. The study, taken as a whole, reports: Roughly 5 TRBV segments, TRBV5-6, TRBV5-1 and TRBV20-1 among them, were found more frequent in patients than controls.

Unique molecular identifiers tagged the TCR beta cDNA libraries. TCRdb passed the PCR reads through MiXCR, listing each CDR3 protein once. The sample shows about 820,000 distinct CDR3 sequences, 53% of them seen only once. The specimen sequenced was blood. These receptors were collected from a girl under 18 with multiple sclerosis.

This CDR3 is CASSQETGTRGSYEQYF. CDR3 nucleotide sequence: TGTGCCAGCAGCCAAGAAACGGGGACTAGAGGATCCTACGAGCAGTACTTC. The chain joins TRBV4-2 to TRBJ2-7, with TRBD2 matching over 8 bases. CDR1 is LGHNA and CDR2 is YNFKEQ in the germline V gene. J was trimmed by 1 base and V by 0 bases; bases with no gene match: 8. The CDR3 is 17 amino acids.

The chain links TRBV5-5 to TRBJ2-1; TRBD2 aligns across 8 bases. V lost 0 bases, J lost 7 bases, and 3 bases stayed unmatched. Germline-derived CDR1 and CDR2 are SGHKS and YYEKEE (reference sequence). The CDR3 sequence is 14 residues long. CDR3 region: CASSLGGGRNEQFF. In nucleotides, the CDR3 is TGTGCCAGCAGCTTGGGGGGCGGGAGGAATGAGCAGTTCTTC. Looking up the rest from reference TRBV5-5 and TRBJ2-1 gives the full variable domain: DAGVTQSPTHLIKTRGQQVTLRCSPISGHKSVSWYQQVLGQGPQFIFQYYEKEERGRGNFPDRFSARQFPNYSSELNVNALLLGDSALYLCASSLGGGRNEQFFGPGTRLTVL.

In its sample, this clonotype was seen a few times. CDR3 sequence reads: CSTEEDSYNEQYF. CDR3 bases: TGCAGTACCGAGGAGGACAGCTACAATGAGCAGTACTTC. The V call is TRBV20-1, the J call TRBJ2-1; D may be TRBD1 (6 bases). The end of the DNA aligns better with TRBJ2-7, so the J call may be wrong. CDR3 length: 13 amino acids. Germline CDR1 reads DFQATT; CDR2 reads SNEGSKA (reference sequence).

This rearrangement joins TRBV4-1 to TRBJ2-5; 8 bases line up with TRBD2. The junction had 7 bases not matched to a gene; V was cut back by 2 bases and J by 5 bases. In germline, CDR1 is MGHRA, CDR2 YSYEKL. CDR3 size: 15 residues. CDR3 sequence: CASSQLASGFETQYF. The DNA of the CDR3 is TGCGCCAGCAGCCAACTAGCTAGCGGGTTTGAGACCCAGTACTTC.

This clonotype was picked up one time. This CDR3 reads CASSRGLRSYNEQFF. DNA for the CDR3: TGTGCCAGCAGCCGAGGACTCCGCTCCTACAATGAGCAGTTCTTC. This chain joins TRBV3-1 and TRBJ2-1; possibly TRBD2 for D (5 bases). Germline CDR1 is LGHDT and CDR2 is YNNKEL (reference sequence). Trimming stripped 4 bases from V and 0 bases from J, with 10 bases between. The CDR3 spans 15 residues.

V is TRBV7-9 and J is TRBJ2-7; 10 positions match TRBD2. With V trimmed by 0 bases and J by 3 bases, 5 bases remained unmatched. CDR1 is SEHNR, CDR2 FQNEAQ, per germline (reference sequence). The CDR3 is 16 residues long. The CDR3 region is CASSLAIERGGYEQYF. The CDR3, as DNA: TGTGCCAGCAGCTTAGCGATAGAGCGGGGGGGCTACGAGCAGTACTTC.

The V and J genes are TRBV7-3 and TRBJ2-1; D perhaps matches TRBD2 (7 bases). CDR3 length equals 14 residues. The germline V and J ends were trimmed by 3 bases and 10 bases, with 16 bases remaining between them. The germline gives CDR1 SGHTA, CDR2 FQGTGA. Here the CDR3 reads CASSFGGPPAEQFF. DNA for the CDR3: TGTGCCAGCAGCTTCGGGGGGCCCCCCGCGGAGCAGTTCTTC.

In DNA, the CDR3 is TGTGCCAGCAGCACCGTCCCGGGACAAAGTGAAGCTTTCTTT. Translated, it gives CASSTVPGQSEAFF. This chain links TRBV7-2 with TRBJ1-1, with a tentative D call TRBD1 (6 bases). Trimming left V 5 bases short and J 7 bases short, with 17 bases between. The germline V gene has CDR1 SGHTA and CDR2 FQGNSA. The CDR3 is 14 amino acids. Supplemented by reference TRBV7-2 and TRBJ1-1, the full variable domain reads GAGVSQSPSNKVTEKGKDVELRCDPISGHTALYWYRQSLGQGLEFLIYFQGNSAPDKSGLPSDRFSAERTGGSVSTLTIQRTQQEDSAVYLCASSTVPGQSEAFFGQGTRLTVV.

As DNA, the CDR3 is TGTGCCACCAGCACCCTTGGTCGGGACACCCGGATCCGCTACACCTTC. This gives the protein CATSTLGRDTRIRYTF. The chain is built from TRBV15 and TRBJ1-2; a possible D gene is TRBD1 (6 bases). Germline lookup yields CDR1 LNHNV and CDR2 YYDKDF (reference sequence). The CDR3 sequence is 16 residues long. Trimming took off 4 bases at V and 9 bases at J, with 24 bases between the two ends. Full variable domain (missing parts from reference TRBV15 and TRBJ1-2): DAMVIQNPRYQVTQFGKPVTLSCSQTLNHNVMYWYQQKSSQAPKLLFHYYDKDFNNEADTPDNFQSRRPNTSFCFLDIRSPGLGDTAMYLCATSTLGRDTRIRYTFGSGTRLTVV.

This chain joins TRBV7-2 and TRBJ2-7; weak D call: TRBD2 (8 bases). V lost 1 base and J lost 0, with 16 bases in between. Germline CDR1 is SGHTA and CDR2 is FQGNSA. The CDR3 extends over 17 amino acids. The CDR3 bases are TGTGCCAGCAGCTTAGAGGGGGCGGGGGGCCGCTCCTACGAGCAGTACTTC. Encoded protein: CASSLEGAGGRSYEQYF.

Comments on this clonotype: The junction departs from germline at one end; a sequencing error may be responsible. This sequence joins TRBV29-1 and TRBJ1-2; D is perhaps TRBD1 (5 bases). CDR3 length equals 12 residues. Germline assignment: CDR1 SQVTM and CDR2 ANQGSEA. CDR3: CSVADRNYGCTF. The CDR3 nucleotides are TGCAGCGTTGCAGACAGAAACTATGGCTGCACCTTC. Filled out from reference TRBV29-1 and TRBJ1-2, the complete variable domain reads SAVISQKPSRDICQRGTSLTIQCQVDSQVTMMFWYRQQPGQSLTLIATANQGSEATYESGFVIDKFPISRPNLTFSTLTVSNMSPEDSSIYLCSVADRNYGCTFGSGTRLTVV.

The J gene is TRBJ1-4, the V gene TRBV21-1; TRBD1 reflects the table's D call only, with no check against the DNA. TRBV21-1 is recorded as a pseudogene. The CDR3 has 16 residues. The CDR3: CASSNYRERGGEKLFF. The CDR3 region has the DNA TGTGCCAGCAGCAACTACAGGGAGAGGGGCGGTGAAAAACTGTTTTTT.

The gene calls are TRBV7-3 and TRBJ2-1, with 11 bases aligning to TRBD2. The DNA matches TRBJ2-7 better at its end, which makes the J call doubtful. This CDR3 contains 18 residues. The germline gives CDR1 SGHTA, CDR2 FQGTGA. This CDR3 is CASSLRLAGGGRYNEQYF. The CDR3 DNA sequence: TGTGCCAGCAGCTTAAGGCTAGCGGGAGGAGGGCGCTACAATGAGCAGTACTTC.

The chain uses TRBV29-1 and TRBJ2-5, with 9 bases identical to TRBD1. The V and J ends lost 4 bases and 2 bases, in that order; junction bases with no gene match: 5. The CDR3 is 14 amino acids. The germline V gene encodes CDR1 SQVTM and CDR2 ANQGSEA. In nucleotides, the CDR3 is TGCAGCGTTGTTATTGGGACAGGGCAAGAGACCCAGTACTTC. It encodes CSVVIGTGQETQYF.

This clonotype was seen only a few times. CDR3 protein: CASSFWPVPNEQYF. CDR3 DNA: TGTGCCAGCAGCTTCTGGCCGGTCCCTAACGAGCAGTACTTC. This chain uses TRBV7-8 with TRBJ2-7; no clear D gene. The germline V gene encodes CDR1 SGHVS and CDR2 FQNEAQ. The CDR3 runs to 14 residues. V lost 3 bases to trimming and J lost 5 bases, with 14 bases between them.

This clonotype was observed a handful of times. The chain has TRBV6-1 and TRBJ2-4; 11 bases line up with TRBD2. Germline CDR1 reads MNHNS; CDR2 reads SASEGT. V lost 6 bases, J lost 3 bases, and 13 bases stayed unmatched. The CDR3 spans 18 residues. In DNA form, the CDR3 reads TGTGCCAGCAGGACGACTAGCGGGATAATTGGGGACAAAAACATTCAGTACTTC. Protein: CASRTTSGIIGDKNIQYF.

V is TRBV29-1 and J is TRBJ2-5; D ambiguous. The last part of the DNA fits TRBJ2-7 better; the J call may be wrong. In germline, CDR1 is SQVTM, CDR2 ANQGSEA. There are 12 residues in the CDR3. The CDR3 nucleotides are TGCAGCGCCGGCCGGGCCGCCCTCGAGCAGTACTTC. Translated, it gives CSAGRAALEQYF.

The chain uses TRBV20-1 and TRBJ2-5; TRBD2 aligns across 14 bases. The J call is doubtful: the DNA matches TRBJ2-7 better. The CDR3 length is 17 residues. CDR1 and CDR2 from the germline V gene are DFQATT and SNEGSKA (reference sequence). In nucleotides, the CDR3 is TGCAGTGCTAGAACGACTAGCGGGAGGGCCCTCGGGTACGAGCAGTACTTC. Residues: CSARTTSGRALGYEQYF.

This chain connects TRBV20-1 to TRBJ2-7, with 7 bases aligning to TRBD1. Per the germline V gene, CDR1 is DFQATT and CDR2 is SNEGSKA (reference sequence). This CDR3 has 13 residues. As DNA, the CDR3 is TGCACCCTTTCCGGGACAGTCTCCTACGAGCAGTACTTC. This sequence encodes CTLSGTVSYEQYF.

This clonotype occurred a few times. This chain joins TRBV4-2 and TRBJ1-2; TRBD1 might be the D (5 bases). Per germline, CDR1 LGHNA and CDR2 YNFKEQ. The CDR3 is 15 residues long. Trimming removed 1 base at V and 2 bases at J, with 11 bases between. CDR3 amino acids: CASSQGTSQNYGYTF. For the CDR3, the DNA is TGTGCCAGCAGCCAAGGGACAAGTCAGAACTATGGCTACACCTTC.

This rearrangement joins TRBV3-1 to TRBJ1-5; D is ambiguous. This CDR3 region has 14 residues. Per germline, CDR1 LGHDT and CDR2 YNNKEL (reference sequence). V was clipped by 5 bases and J by 4 bases, with 12 bases between them. CDR3 sequence: CASSDRSPNQPQHF. The CDR3 nucleotides read TGTGCCAGCAGCGACCGGTCCCCGAATCAGCCCCAGCATTTT.

Concerning this clonotype itself: The junction departs from the called germline gene at one end, perhaps through a read error. This chain joins TRBV4-1 and TRBJ2-3; D is uncertain. CDR1 and CDR2 (germline): MGHRA, YSYEKL. The CDR3 totals 13 residues. CDR3 loop: CVSSQILADTQYF. In DNA, the CDR3 is TGCGTCAGCAGCCAAATTCTGGCAGATACGCAGTATTTT.

The chain recombines TRBV20-1 with TRBJ2-3; no clear D. Looked up from germline, CDR1 is DFQATT and CDR2 is SNEGSKA (reference sequence). V lost 0 bases to trimming and J lost 2 bases, with 6 bases between them. The CDR3 is made up of 13 amino acids. CDR3 DNA: TGCAGTGCTAGAGATGCCTTCACAGATACGCAGTATTTT. As protein: CSARDAFTDTQYF.

The V gene is TRBV7-2, the J gene TRBJ2-5; the D gene is possibly TRBD1 (6 bases). Trimming stripped 1 base from V and 3 bases from J, with 18 bases between. The germline gives CDR1 SGHTA, CDR2 FQGNSA. The CDR3 is made up of 17 amino acids. This CDR3 reads CASSLVTGLRVKETQYF. CDR3 DNA sequence: TGTGCCAGCAGCTTAGTGACAGGCCTCCGGGTGAAAGAGACCCAGTACTTC.

The rearrangement links TRBV4-2 to TRBJ2-3, with D possibly TRBD1 on 6 matching bases. CDR1 is LGHNA and CDR2 is YNFKEQ in the germline V gene. V dropped 3 bases and J dropped 5 bases, with 15 bases sitting between them. The CDR3 contains 15 residues. The CDR3, as DNA: TGTGCCAGCAGCCAGGGGGAGACAGGACTAGATACGCAGTATTTT. This translates into CASSQGETGLDTQYF.

This clonotype was detected a few times. A much larger clonotype is one base distant, so this may be a read error. V is TRBV6-1 and J is TRBJ2-1; D is ambiguous. CDR3 size: 16 residues. CDR1 and CDR2 (germline): MNHNS, SASEGT. CDR3 bases: TGTGCCGGCAGTGAATTGGCGGTTTGGCCCTACAATGAGCAGTTCTTC. Its translation: CAGSELAVWPYNEQFF.

The genes are TRBV7-6 and TRBJ2-3, with D perhaps TRBD2 (7 bases). The length of the CDR3 is 13 residues. V lost 5 bases and J 6 bases, leaving 12 bases between the germline ends. The germline CDR1 and CDR2 sequences are SGHVS and FNYEAQ. Here the CDR3 DNA reads TGTGCCAGCAGCCCCGGGGGGCGGGATACGCAGTATTTT. It translates to CASSPGGRDTQYF.

This clonotype showed up just a few times. This chain joins TRBV20-1 and TRBJ2-1; D gene ambiguous. The V and J ends lost 3 bases and 0 bases respectively, with 9 bases between them. The CDR3 is 14 residues long. The V gene's germline CDR1 is DFQATT and CDR2 SNEGSKA (reference sequence). CDR3 sequence (DNA): TGCAGTGCTAGTCGGCCGAGCTCCTACAATGAGCAGTTCTTC. It specifies CSASRPSSYNEQFF.

The rearrangement links TRBV29-1 to TRBJ2-5; D might be TRBD1 or TRBD2, each matching 6 bases. TRBJ2-7 matches the DNA end more closely, so the J call is doubtful. CDR3 size: 11 residues. Germline loops: CDR1 SQVTM, CDR2 ANQGSEA. The CDR3 DNA follows: TGCAGCGCCAGGACAGCGGGCGAGCAGTACTTC. The encoded protein is CSARTAGEQYF.